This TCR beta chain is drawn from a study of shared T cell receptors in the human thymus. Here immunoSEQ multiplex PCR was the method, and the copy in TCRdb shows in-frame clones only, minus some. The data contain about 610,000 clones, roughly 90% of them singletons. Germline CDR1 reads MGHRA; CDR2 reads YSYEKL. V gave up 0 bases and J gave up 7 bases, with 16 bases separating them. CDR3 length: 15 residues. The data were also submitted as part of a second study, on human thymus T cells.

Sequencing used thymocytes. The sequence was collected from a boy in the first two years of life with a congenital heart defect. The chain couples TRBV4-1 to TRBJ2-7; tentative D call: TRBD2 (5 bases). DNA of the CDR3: TGCGCCAGCAGCCAAGATAGTTTTGCTCGAGGGGAGCAGTACTTC. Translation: CASSQDSFARGEQYF.